These T cell receptor beta chains were read from a single sample in a study of PD-1 blockade in classical Hodgkin lymphoma. Method: immunoSEQ multiplex PCR; TCRdb's copy keeps in-frame clones and lacks some. The repertoire consists of some 15,000 clones, with 81% occurring once and the leading ten covering less than 25%. The sample here was peripheral blood mononuclear cells (PBMCs), taken at baseline. Receptors were obtained from a human donor with classical Hodgkin lymphoma. Each CDR3 is given with its conserved first and last residue. D genes are given only for firm matches. The size field is filled for only some rows; it gives once, few, many or a size class.

d_call clone_size j_call v_call cdr3_nt cdr3_aa
TRBD1 NA TRBJ2-3 TRBV6-1 TGTGCCAGCAGCGTCGACAGGGTCGGCACAGATACGCAGTATTTT CASSVDRVGTDTQYF
TRBD1 once TRBJ2-5 TRBV7-2 TGTGCCAGCAGCGCCCACAGGGGGCTCGGAGAGACCCAGTACTTC CASSAHRGLGETQYF
NA once TRBJ1-2 TRBV6-1 TGTGCCAGCATAGCCACAGGTAGCTATGGCTACACCTTC CASIATGSYGYTF
NA NA TRBJ1-2 TRBV2 TGTGCCAGCAGTGATAGGGGACGGCACTATGGCTACACCTTC CASSDRGRHYGYTF
TRBD1 NA TRBJ2-6 TRBV10-3 TGTGCCATCAGTGAGTCGTTGACAGGGAGTTTGTCTGGGGCCAACGTCCTGACTTTC CAISESLTGSLSGANVLTF
NA NA TRBJ2-3 TRBV28 TGTGCCAGCAGCACCCCTAGCCCAGATACGCAGTATTTT CASSTPSPDTQYF
TRBD1 NA TRBJ2-5 TRBV7-2 TGTGCCAGCAGCGGAGCCCAAGGGACAGGGCTACAAGAGACCCAGTACTTC CASSGAQGTGLQETQYF
TRBD2 NA TRBJ2-3 TRBV6-5 TGTGCCAGCAGCCCTAGCGGGGGGATCACAGATACGCAGTATTTT CASSPSGGITDTQYF
NA NA TRBJ1-1 TRBV27 TGTGCCAGCAGTTTGACGGGCCGGAACACTGAAGCTTTCTTT CASSLTGRNTEAFF
TRBD1 NA TRBJ2-3 TRBV7-9 TGTGCCAGCAGCTTAGACGTGGGACAGGCGGGCACAGATACGCAGTATTTT CASSLDVGQAGTDTQYF
NA NA TRBJ1-4 TRBV29-1 TGCAGCGTTGTCGGGGGCAGGAATGATCCAACTAATGAAAAACTGTTTTTT CSVVGGRNDPTNEKLFF
NA once TRBJ2-7 TRBV14 TGTGCCAGCAGCCAAGATCTGTCGAGGGAGCAGTACTTC CASSQDLSREQYF
NA NA TRBJ1-5 TRBV6-1 TGTGCCAGCAGTGCTGAAGGGCTCGTCTATCAGCCCCAGCATTTT CASSAEGLVYQPQHF
TRBD1 NA TRBJ2-3 TRBV28 TGTGCCAGCAGTACCTTCGCCACGTCCCGGGACAGGGCATATAATAGCACAGATACGCAGTATTTT CASSTFATSRDRAYNSTDTQYF
TRBD1 NA TRBJ1-4 TRBV7-2 TGTGCCAGCAGCTACAGGACAGGGAAGAATGAAAAACTGTTTTTT CASSYRTGKNEKLFF
NA NA TRBJ2-7 TRBV29-1 TGCAGCGTTCAGGGGGGCTCCCAACTAGACGAGCAGTACTTC CSVQGGSQLDEQYF